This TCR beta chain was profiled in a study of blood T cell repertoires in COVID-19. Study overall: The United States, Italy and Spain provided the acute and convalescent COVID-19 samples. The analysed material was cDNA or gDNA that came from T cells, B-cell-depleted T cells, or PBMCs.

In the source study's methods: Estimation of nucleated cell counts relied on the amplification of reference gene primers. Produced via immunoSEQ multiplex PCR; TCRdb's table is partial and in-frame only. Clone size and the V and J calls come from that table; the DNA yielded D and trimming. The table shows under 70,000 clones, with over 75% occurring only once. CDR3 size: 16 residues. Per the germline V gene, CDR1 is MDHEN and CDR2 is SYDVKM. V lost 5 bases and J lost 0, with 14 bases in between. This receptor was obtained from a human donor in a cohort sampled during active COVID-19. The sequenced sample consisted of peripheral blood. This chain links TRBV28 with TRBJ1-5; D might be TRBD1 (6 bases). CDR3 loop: CASSLSSQGSNQPQHF. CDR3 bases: TGTGCCAGCAGTCTCTCGTCACAGGGTAGCAATCAGCCCCAGCATTTT. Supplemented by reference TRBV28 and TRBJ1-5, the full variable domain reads DVKVTQSSRYLVKRTGEKVFLECVQDMDHENMFWYRQDPGLGLRLIYFSYDVKMKEKGDIPEGYSVSREKKERFSLILESASTNQTSMYLCASSLSSQGSNQPQHFGDGTRLSIL.